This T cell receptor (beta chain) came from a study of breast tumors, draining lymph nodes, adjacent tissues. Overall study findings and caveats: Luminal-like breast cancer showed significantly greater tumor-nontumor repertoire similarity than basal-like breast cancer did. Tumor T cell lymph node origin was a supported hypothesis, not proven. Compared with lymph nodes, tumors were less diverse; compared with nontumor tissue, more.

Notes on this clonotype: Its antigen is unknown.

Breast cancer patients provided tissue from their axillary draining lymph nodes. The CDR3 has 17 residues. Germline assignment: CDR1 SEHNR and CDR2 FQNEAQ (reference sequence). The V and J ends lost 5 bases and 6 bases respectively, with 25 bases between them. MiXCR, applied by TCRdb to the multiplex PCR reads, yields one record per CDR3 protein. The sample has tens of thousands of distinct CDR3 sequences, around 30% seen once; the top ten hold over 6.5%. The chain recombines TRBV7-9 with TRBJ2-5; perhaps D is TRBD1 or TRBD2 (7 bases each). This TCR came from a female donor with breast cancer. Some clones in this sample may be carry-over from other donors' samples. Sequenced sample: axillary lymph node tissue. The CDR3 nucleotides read TGTGCCAGCAGCGTCTCCGGGGCAGGGGGAGGGCCCAAGACCCAGTACTTC. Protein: CASSVSGAGGGPKTQYF.